This TCR beta chain is drawn from a study of T cell repertoires in cytomegalovirus infection. About the research overall: It can be stated that public TCR beta signatures indicated CMV infection as well as a matching HLA type.

One entry per CDR3 protein, called by TCRdb with MiXCR from the reads. The top ten hold 10% of the sample, which has 490,000 or so distinct CDR3 sequences, roughly 12% seen once. The CDR3 spans 15 residues. V was clipped by 8 bases and J by 0 bases, with 14 bases between them. Germline loops: CDR1 LNHDA, CDR2 SQIVND (reference sequence). About this clonotype: As yet, its antigen is unknown.

General study results and limits: Within the response measured ex vivo, HLA-C-restricted CMV-specific TCR beta clonotypes were dominant. Summed public TCR beta family frequency identified CMV carriers bearing the relevant HLA.

The TCR sequence derives from a human donor in good health (CMV status not recorded). Some clones in this sample may be carry-over from other donors' samples. Input material: PBMCs. V is TRBV19 and J is TRBJ1-5; no definite D call. In DNA, the CDR3 is TGTGCCAGTGGCGTTTCCTCTTATAGCAATCAGCCCCAGCATTTT. This codes for CASGVSSYSNQPQHF.